The source of this TCR beta chain is a study of OX40 agonist ivuxolimab in advanced cancers. Sequencing was performed with immunoSEQ multiplex PCR; in TCRdb, only in-frame clones are kept and a portion is missing. The sample contains about 45,000 clones, roughly 88% of which appear only once. The material was CD4+ or CD8+ T cells sorted from blood, obtained in a trial of the OX40 agonist ivuxolimab. The sequence was collected from an adult with an advanced solid tumor such as melanoma, head and neck, liver or kidney cancer.

CDR3 region: CASSQDRGFPYEQYF. For the CDR3, the DNA is TGCGCCAGCAGCCAAGATCGAGGCTTTCCCTACGAGCAGTACTTC. The chain uses TRBV4-1 and TRBJ2-7; D uncertain. Germline CDR1 is MGHRA and CDR2 is YSYEKL. V gave up 0 bases and J gave up 2 bases, with 11 bases separating them. The CDR3 loop spans 15 amino acids.